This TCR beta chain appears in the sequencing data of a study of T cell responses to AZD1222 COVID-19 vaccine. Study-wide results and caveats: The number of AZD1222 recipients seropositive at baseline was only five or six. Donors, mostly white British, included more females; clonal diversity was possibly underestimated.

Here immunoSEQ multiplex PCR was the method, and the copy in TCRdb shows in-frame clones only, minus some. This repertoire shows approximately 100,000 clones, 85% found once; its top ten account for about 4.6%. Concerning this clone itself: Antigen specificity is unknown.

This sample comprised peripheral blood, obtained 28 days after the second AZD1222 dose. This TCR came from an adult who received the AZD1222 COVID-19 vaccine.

The CDR3 loop reads CASTLDPALGEQFF. The CDR3 DNA reads TGTGCCAGTACCCTGGACCCCGCGTTAGGTGAGCAGTTCTTC. The rearrangement links TRBV19 to TRBJ2-1; D call uncertain. V shed 7 bases and J shed 9 bases, with 19 bases lying between them. This CDR3 contains 14 residues. Germline lookup yields CDR1 LNHDA and CDR2 SQIVND (reference sequence).